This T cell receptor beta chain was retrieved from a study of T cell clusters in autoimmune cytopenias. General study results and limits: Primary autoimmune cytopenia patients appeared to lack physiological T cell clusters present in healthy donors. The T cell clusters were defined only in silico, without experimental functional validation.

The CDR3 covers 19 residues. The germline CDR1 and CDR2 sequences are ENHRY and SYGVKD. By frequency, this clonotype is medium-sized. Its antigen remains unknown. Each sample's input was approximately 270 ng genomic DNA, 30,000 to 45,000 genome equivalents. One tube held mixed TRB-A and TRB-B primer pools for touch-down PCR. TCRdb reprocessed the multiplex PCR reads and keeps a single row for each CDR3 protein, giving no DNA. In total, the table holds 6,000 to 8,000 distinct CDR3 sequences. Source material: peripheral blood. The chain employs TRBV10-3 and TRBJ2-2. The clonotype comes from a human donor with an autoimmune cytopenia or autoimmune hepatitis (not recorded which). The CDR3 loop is CAISESNSLLGANTGELFF.